A selection of T cell receptor beta chains follows, all from one sample in a study of beta chain features in type 1 diabetes. TCRdb keeps only in-frame clones here, not all; method: immunoSEQ multiplex PCR. This table holds under 450,000 clones, approximately 15% found once. The sequencing input was naive CD4+ T cells from blood. The receptors come from a man aged 25-45 years in good health. CDR3s include the opening cysteine and the closing phenylalanine or tryptophan. Each record gives: J gene, D gene, clone size, V gene, CDR3 DNA, CDR3 protein. D genes are given only for firm matches. Rows may omit the clone size; those that give it use once, few, many or a size class.

TRBJ1-2	NA	NA	TRBV7-9	TGTGCCAGCAGCCTCGGGGAGGCGAACTATGGCTACACCTTC	CASSLGEANYGYTF
TRBJ2-3	TRBD1	few	TRBV19	TGTGCCAGTAGTATATTGGGACAGACCAACACAGATACGCAGTATTTT	CASSILGQTNTDTQYF
TRBJ1-2	NA	NA	TRBV2	TGTGCCAGCAGTGAGCCACAGGGCCCCGTGGGAGTCTACACCTTC	CASSEPQGPVGVYTF
TRBJ2-5	NA	NA	TRBV13	TGTGCCAGCAGCCAATTCCCTTACAGGGACCAAGAGACCCAGTACTTC	CASSQFPYRDQETQYF
TRBJ2-7	NA	NA	TRBV9	TGTGCCAGCAGCGTAGGCTCCTCAGGCAGCTCCTACGAGCAGTACTTC	CASSVGSSGSSYEQYF
TRBJ2-3	NA	NA	TRBV11-3	TGTGCCAGCAGTGCGGGACATAGCACAGATACGCAGTATTTT	CASSAGHSTDTQYF
TRBJ2-5	NA	few	TRBV2	TGTGCCAGCGGGCTAGGGCACCGGACCCAGTACTTC	CASGLGHRTQYF
TRBJ1-1	NA	NA	TRBV10-3	TGTGCCATCAGTGAAGAGTCGAACACTGAAGCTTTCTTT	CAISEESNTEAFF
TRBJ2-3	NA	few	TRBV7-2	TGTGCCAGCAGCCTCCTCGGTCCTGCGCAGTATTTT	CASSLLGPAQYF
TRBJ2-6	NA	NA	TRBV21-1	TGTGCCAGCAGCAAATGCGGGGGCTCTGGGGCCAACGTCCTGACTTTC	CASSKCGGSGANVLTF
TRBJ1-2	NA	NA	TRBV20-1	TGCAGTGCCAAATTCTATGGCTACACCTTC	CSAKFYGYTF
TRBJ1-5	NA	NA	TRBV7-2	TGTGCCAGCAGCTTCAAAGATCAGCCCCAGCATTTT	CASSFKDQPQHF
TRBJ2-5	NA	NA	TRBV30	TGTGCCTGGAGTGTAAACGGAGAGACCCAGTACTTC	CAWSVNGETQYF
TRBJ1-2	NA	few	TRBV7-2	TGTGCCAGCAGCGGGCGGTCCTCTAACTATGGCTACACCTTC	CASSGRSSNYGYTF
TRBJ2-7	TRBD2	few	TRBV7-2	TGTGCCACCCCGGGGACTAGCGGCTCCTACGAGCAGTACTTC	CATPGTSGSYEQYF
TRBJ2-1	TRBD2	NA	TRBV13	TGTGCCAGCAGCTTACGGCGGGAGTCTATCAATGAGCAGTTCTTC	CASSLRRESINEQFF
TRBJ2-5	NA	few	TRBV7-2	TGTGCCAGCAGCTTTGGGATCCAAGAGACCCAGTACTTC	CASSFGIQETQYF
TRBJ2-2	NA	NA	TRBV7-2	TGTGCCAGCACCCCGGAGGGGGCTGTGGGGGAGCTGTTTTTT	CASTPEGAVGELFF
TRBJ1-1	NA	few	TRBV7-9	TGTGCCAGCCTAAAGACAGGGAACACTGAAGCTTTCTTT	CASLKTGNTEAFF
TRBJ2-5	TRBD1	NA	TRBV7-2	TGTGCCAGCGGTGACAGGGTTCAAGAGACCCAGTACTTC	CASGDRVQETQYF
TRBJ1-1	NA	few	TRBV2	TGTGCCAGCAGCGGTCTCACTGAAGCTTTCTTT	CASSGLTEAFF
TRBJ2-2	NA	few	TRBV4-1	TGCGCCAGCAGCCAAGAGGATAGTTTAAACACCGGGGAGCTGTTTTTT	CASSQEDSLNTGELFF
TRBJ2-3	NA	few	TRBV2	TGTGCCAGCAGTGAGGAGGATACGCAGTATTTT	CASSEEDTQYF
TRBJ1-2	NA	NA	TRBV2	TGTGCCAGCAGCCAAGCAGGGTGGGATGGCTACACCTTC	CASSQAGWDGYTF
TRBJ2-1	NA	once	TRBV5-1	TGCGCCACCTCGAGGGGTTCCTACAATGAGCAGTTCTTC	CATSRGSYNEQFF
TRBJ2-4	TRBD1	NA	TRBV15	TGTGCCACCAGCAGGATACTGGGACAGGGTATAGCCAAAAACATTCAGTACTTC	CATSRILGQGIAKNIQYF
TRBJ1-4	NA	NA	TRBV5-1	TGCGCCAGCAGCCCGGACAGAGAATATGAAAAACTGTTTTTT	CASSPDREYEKLFF
TRBJ1-1	NA	few	TRBV9	TGTGCCAGCAGGTACAGCTTGGGAGCCACTGAAGCTTTCTTT	CASRYSLGATEAFF
TRBJ1-2	NA	NA	TRBV6-5	TGTGCCAGCAGACAGGGTCAGAACTATGGCTACACCTTC	CASRQGQNYGYTF
TRBJ2-3	TRBD2	few	TRBV10-3	TGTGCCATAGCGGGGGCCCATTCGGATACGCAGTATTTT	CAIAGAHSDTQYF
TRBJ1-6	TRBD1	few	TRBV4-1	TGCGCCAGCAGCCTCCCGGGACAGTTTTCACCCCTCCACTTT	CASSLPGQFSPLHF
TRBJ2-6	NA	NA	TRBV7-9	TGTGCCAGCAGCTTAAGGTCCCTCTCTGGGGCCAACGTCCTGACTTTC	CASSLRSLSGANVLTF
TRBJ1-5	NA	few	TRBV29-1	TGCAGCGTTGTTCCGCCTGGGGGGGAGAGCAATCAGCCCCAGCATTTT	CSVVPPGGESNQPQHF
TRBJ2-7	NA	NA	TRBV13	TGTGCCAGCAGCTTGGGGCCCCTGGGGGAGTACTTC	CASSLGPLGEYF
TRBJ1-1	NA	NA	TRBV30	TGTGCCTGGAGTGTACGGAACACTGAAGCTTTCTTT	CAWSVRNTEAFF
TRBJ2-2	NA	NA	TRBV6-5	TGTGCCACCCGACAGGGAGGGGACACCGGGGAGCTGTTTTTT	CATRQGGDTGELFF